The sequence of this TCR beta chain was determined in a study of response to subunit inactivated influenza vaccine. This clonotype was picked up a small number of times. Its antigen is as yet unknown. Study results and limitations: Authors suggested seasonal influenza vaccinations each recruit few new T cells.

TCRdb processed the RT-PCR reads anew with MiXCR; each CDR3 protein has one entry. Of roughly 700,000 distinct CDR3 sequences listed, over 11% are singletons. The sequencing here drew on PBMCs from blood, taken around 14 days before vaccination. The source of this sequence is a man in his fifties who received an inactivated influenza vaccine.

The CDR3 DNA reads TGTGCCAGCAGCTTGAGGAGCGCTATACAGCCCCAGCATTTT. Translation gives CASSLRSAIQPQHF. This chain joins TRBV5-6 and TRBJ1-5; D gene unclear. With 1 base removed from V and 7 bases from J, the gap between germline ends came to 12 bases. This CDR3 is built from 14 residues. The germline V gene encodes CDR1 SGHDT and CDR2 YYEEEE. Drawing the rest from reference TRBV5-6 and TRBJ1-5, the complete variable domain is DAGVTQSPTHLIKTRGQQVTLRCSPKSGHDTVSWYQQALGQGPQFIFQYYEEEERQRGNFPDRFSGHQFPNYSSELNVNALLLGDSALYLCASSLRSAIQPQHFGDGTRLSIL.